Presented here are 6 T cell receptor beta chains from one specimen sequenced in a study of T cells in Graves' hyperthyroidism and ophthalmopathy. RNA transcripts were the template for amplifying TCR beta CDR3 regions. A set of HTBI primers served as the primers for a first-round RT-PCR of the TCR CDR3. TCRdb itself ran the multiplex PCR reads through MiXCR, one entry per CDR3 protein. Here the sample spans hundreds of thousands of distinct CDR3 sequences, 16% being singletons. The specimen was blood. The receptors shown here come from a woman in her twenties or thirties with Graves' hyperthyroidism.

In the case of this clonotype: This could be a read error, since a much larger clone is one nucleotide away. This chain joins TRBV29-1 and TRBJ1-2; D may be TRBD1 (6 bases). V dropped 5 bases and J dropped 5 bases, with 9 bases sitting between them. Germline lookup yields CDR1 SQVTM and CDR2 ANQGSEA. This CDR3 has 11 residues. CDR3 bases: TGCAGCGTTACAGGGCCTTATGGCTACACCTTC. Its protein product is CSVTGPYGYTF.

The chain combines TRBV2 with TRBJ2-3, with TRBD2 matching over 7 bases. The CDR3 runs 16 residues. J lost 0 bases, V lost 6 bases, and 9 bases had no gene match. Germline-derived CDR1 and CDR2 are SNHLY and FYNNEI. The CDR3 coding sequence is TGTGCCAGCAGGCCTCGTACTAGCGTTAGCACAGATACGCAGTATTTT. Its translation is CASRPRTSVSTDTQYF.

This clonotype was seen more than once but under ten times. Likely a read error: the CDR3 ends without its conserved phenylalanine or tryptophan. CDR3 in DNA: TGTGCCAGCAGCCGCGCCGGCTTGGAAGCTTTCCTT. This sequence encodes CASSRAGLEAFL. V gene TRBV7-2 combines with J gene TRBJ1-1, with D hard to call. The CDR3 extends over 12 amino acids. With 5 bases removed from V and 8 bases from J, the gap between germline ends came to 12 bases. CDR1 SGHTA and CDR2 FQGNSA come from the germline V gene.

The genes are TRBV10-3 and TRBJ2-2; possible D gene TRBD2, 6 bases. V lost 0 bases and J lost 4, with 9 bases in between. In germline, CDR1 is ENHRY, CDR2 SYGVKD. The CDR3 has 15 residues. The CDR3 spells CAISESGSGTGELFF. DNA for the CDR3: TGTGCCATCAGTGAGTCCGGGAGCGGCACCGGGGAGCTGTTTTTT.

This clonotype was counted many times. V usage is TRBV13 and J usage is TRBJ2-7, with 10 bases identical to TRBD2. The CDR3 runs to 15 residues. With 5 bases clipped from V and 2 bases from J, the junction kept 6 bases outside the gene matches. CDR1 and CDR2 from the germline V gene are PRHDT and FYEKMQ (reference sequence). The CDR3, as DNA: TGTGCCAGCAGCCCCGGACTAGCGGAGACCTACGAGCAGTACTTC. This gives the protein CASSPGLAETYEQYF.

This clonotype appeared a few times. The chain combines TRBV29-1 with TRBJ1-1; D possibly corresponds to TRBD1 (6 bases). The CDR3 is made up of 14 amino acids. Per the germline V gene, CDR1 is SQVTM and CDR2 is ANQGSEA. V lost 3 bases to trimming and J lost 0 bases, with 11 bases between them. The CDR3 loop reads CSVDPGTLNTEAFF. The CDR3 bases are TGCAGCGTTGACCCCGGGACACTGAACACTGAAGCTTTCTTT.